Sequencing of this T cell receptor beta chain was carried out in a study of breast tumors, draining lymph nodes, adjacent tissues. TCRdb re-derived calls from the multiplex PCR reads in MiXCR, one entry per CDR3 protein. The table shows 250,000 or so distinct CDR3 sequences, with 30% to 35% occurring only once. The table lists this clonotype with many counts. Its antigen is not known. Study-level points and caveats: Compared with lymph nodes, tumors were less diverse; compared with nontumor tissue, more. Data fit most tumor T cells coming from lymph node, expanding in tumor.

Samples came from axillary lymph nodes draining the breast cancer. The CDR3 totals 12 residues. Germline V gene lookup returns CDR1 KGHSH and CDR2 LQKENI. Trimming left V 5 bases short and J 7 bases short, with 11 bases between. This receptor was taken from a female donor with breast cancer. Some clones in this sample may be carry-over from other donors' samples. Sequencing used axillary lymph node tissue. The rearrangement links TRBV18 to TRBJ1-2, with D unresolved. CDR3 DNA sequence: TGTGCCAGCTCAGAGCCTCCGGGTGGCTACACCTTC. It encodes CASSEPPGGYTF.